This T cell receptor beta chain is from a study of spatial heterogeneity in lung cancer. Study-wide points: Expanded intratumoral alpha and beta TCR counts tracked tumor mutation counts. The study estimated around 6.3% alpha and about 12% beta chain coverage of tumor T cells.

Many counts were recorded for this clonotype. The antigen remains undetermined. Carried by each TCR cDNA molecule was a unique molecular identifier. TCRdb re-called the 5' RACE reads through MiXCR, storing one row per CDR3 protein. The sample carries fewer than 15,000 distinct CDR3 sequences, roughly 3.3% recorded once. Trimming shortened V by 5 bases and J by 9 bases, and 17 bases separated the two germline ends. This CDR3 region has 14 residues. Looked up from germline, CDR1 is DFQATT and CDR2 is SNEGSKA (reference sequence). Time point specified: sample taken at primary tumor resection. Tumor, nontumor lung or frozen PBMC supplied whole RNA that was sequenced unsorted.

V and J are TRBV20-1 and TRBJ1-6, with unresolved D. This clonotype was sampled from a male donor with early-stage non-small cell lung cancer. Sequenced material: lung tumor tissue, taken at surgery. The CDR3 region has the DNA TGCAGTGCTCGAGCCTCGTCAAGACTTTCACCCCTCCACTTT. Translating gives CSARASSRLSPLHF.